This TCR beta chain is drawn from a study of T-cell memory formation after mild COVID-19. Turning to the study itself: There were largely donor-specific TCR clusters.

This clonotype turned up a few times. TCRdb re-called the 5' RACE reads through MiXCR, storing one row per CDR3 protein. The repertoire holds hundreds of thousands of distinct CDR3 sequences, approximately 29% seen once, with less than 15% in the top ten. This CDR3 has 15 residues. CDR1 and CDR2 from the germline V gene are LGHDT and YNNKEL (reference sequence). V was cut by 2 bases and J by 0 bases, with 10 bases left in between. The source is an adult woman who had mild COVID-19 (a few samples of this study predate the infection). Cell type and time point are not known. Material for sequencing was PBMCs or a T cell subset sorted from them (not recorded which). This chain uses TRBV3-1 with TRBJ1-1; D unresolved. As DNA, the CDR3 is TGTGCCAGCAGCCAATTCGGCCTTATGAACACTGAAGCTTTCTTT. The encoded protein is CASSQFGLMNTEAFF.